This T cell receptor (beta chain) emerged from a study of blood T cell repertoires in COVID-19. Overall study context: Sites across the United States, Italy and Spain contributed samples from acute and convalescent COVID-19. Sample material is recorded as cDNA or gDNA derived from T cells, B-cell-depleted T cells, or PBMCs.

Per the study methods: Amplifying reference gene primers gave estimates of nucleated cell counts. This table comes from immunoSEQ multiplex PCR, and its TCRdb copy is limited to in-frame clones, with some not included. That table furnishes V, J and clone size, whereas the DNA furnished D and trimming. The sample includes 90,000 or so clones, about 78% of them seen just once. This CDR3 is 15 amino acids long. Germline loops: CDR1 LNHDA, CDR2 SQIVND (reference sequence). V was clipped by 7 bases and J by 4 bases; unmatched bases: 9. Sequencing used peripheral blood. The receptor was isolated from a woman older than 75 with acute or convalescent COVID-19. V and J are TRBV19 and TRBJ1-2, with 10 bases matching TRBD1. The DNA for the CDR3 is TGTGCCAGTATTCGGACAGGGGGACAATTCTATGGCTACACCTTC. This translates into CASIRTGGQFYGYTF.